One TCR beta chain is described in this entry. The antigen remains unidentified. Germline loops: CDR1 PRHDT, CDR2 FYEKMQ (reference sequence). V lost 4 bases and J lost 10; bases outside the gene matches: 6. The CDR3 loop spans 15 amino acids. This specimen belongs to a study of OX40 agonist ivuxolimab in advanced cancers. Study-wide background: Dose-escalation patients suffered from hepatocellular carcinoma, melanoma, renal cell or head and neck cancer. Males comprised 75% to 90% of the group, whose mean age was 60 years (range roughly 20 to 90).

The protocol was immunoSEQ multiplex PCR, while the TCRdb copy is restricted to in-frame clones and leaves out a portion. Here the sample spans approximately 50,000 clones, roughly three quarters being singletons. Overall study findings and caveats: Certain nonresponders additionally had low normalized T-cell clonal expansion.

This TCR was sampled from an adult with an advanced solid tumor such as melanoma, head and neck, liver or kidney cancer. The sample in question was CD4+ or CD8+ T cells sorted from blood, obtained in a trial of the OX40 agonist ivuxolimab. This chain connects TRBV13 to TRBJ2-1, with TRBD2 matching over 14 bases. The CDR3 DNA is TGTGCCAGCAGCTCCGGGACTAGCGGGAGTCGGGAGCAGTTCTTC. Translation: CASSSGTSGSREQFF.